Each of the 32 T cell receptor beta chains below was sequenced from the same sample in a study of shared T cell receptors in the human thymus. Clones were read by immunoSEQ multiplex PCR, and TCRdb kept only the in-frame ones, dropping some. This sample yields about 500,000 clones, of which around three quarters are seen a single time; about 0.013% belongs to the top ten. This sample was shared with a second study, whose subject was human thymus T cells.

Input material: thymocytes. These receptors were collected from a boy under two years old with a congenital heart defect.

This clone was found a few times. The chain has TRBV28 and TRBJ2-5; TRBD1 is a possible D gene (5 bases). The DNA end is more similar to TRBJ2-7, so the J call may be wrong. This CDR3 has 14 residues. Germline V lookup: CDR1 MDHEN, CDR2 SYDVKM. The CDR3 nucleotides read TGTGCCAGCAGTTTGCAGGGCGCGTCCTACGAGCAGTACTTC. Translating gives CASSLQGASYEQYF.

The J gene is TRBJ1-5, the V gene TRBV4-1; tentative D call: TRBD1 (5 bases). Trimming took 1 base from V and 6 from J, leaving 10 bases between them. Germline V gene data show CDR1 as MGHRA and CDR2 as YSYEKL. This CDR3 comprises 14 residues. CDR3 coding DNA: TGCGCCAGCAGCCAAGCAGGGTTTGGTCAGCCCCAGCATTTT. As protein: CASSQAGFGQPQHF.

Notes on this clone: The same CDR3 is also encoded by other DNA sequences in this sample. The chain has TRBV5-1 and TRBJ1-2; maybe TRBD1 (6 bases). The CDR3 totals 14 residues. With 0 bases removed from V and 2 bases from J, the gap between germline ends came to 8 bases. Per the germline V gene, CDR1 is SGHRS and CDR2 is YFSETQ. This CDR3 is CASSLGTGNYGYTF. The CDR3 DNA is TGCGCCAGCAGCTTGGGAACAGGGAACTATGGCTACACCTTC.

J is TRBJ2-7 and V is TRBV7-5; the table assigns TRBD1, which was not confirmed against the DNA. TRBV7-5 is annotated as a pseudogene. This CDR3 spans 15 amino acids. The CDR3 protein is CVRSFVGDRYYEQYF. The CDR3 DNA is TGTGTCAGAAGCTTCGTGGGGGACAGGTACTACGAGCAGTACTTC.

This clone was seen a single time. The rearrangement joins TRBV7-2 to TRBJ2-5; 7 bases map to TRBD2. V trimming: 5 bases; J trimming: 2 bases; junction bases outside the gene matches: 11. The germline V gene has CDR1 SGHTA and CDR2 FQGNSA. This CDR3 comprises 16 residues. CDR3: CASSPGTKKTQETQYF. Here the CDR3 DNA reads TGTGCCAGCAGCCCAGGGACTAAAAAGACTCAAGAGACCCAGTACTTC.

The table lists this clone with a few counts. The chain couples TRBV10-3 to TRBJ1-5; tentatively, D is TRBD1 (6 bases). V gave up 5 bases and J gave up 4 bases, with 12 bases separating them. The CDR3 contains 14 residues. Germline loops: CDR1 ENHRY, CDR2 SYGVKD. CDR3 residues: CAISQTGLNQPQHF. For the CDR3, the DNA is TGTGCCATCAGTCAGACAGGTCTGAATCAGCCCCAGCATTTT.

The CDR3 spells CASSVDGLAYNEQFF. The CDR3, as DNA: TGTGCCAGCAGCGTAGATGGGCTAGCTTACAATGAGCAGTTCTTC. The chain employs TRBV9 and TRBJ2-1; weak D call: TRBD2 (5 bases). V lost 0 bases, J lost 4 bases, and 11 bases lay in between. CDR3 length: 15 amino acids. Germline values: CDR1 SGDLS, CDR2 YYNGEE.

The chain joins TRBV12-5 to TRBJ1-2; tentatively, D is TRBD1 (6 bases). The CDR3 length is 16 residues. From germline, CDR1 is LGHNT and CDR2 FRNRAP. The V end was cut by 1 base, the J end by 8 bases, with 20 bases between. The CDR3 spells CASGLGAGTSRSGYTF. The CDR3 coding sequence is TGTGCTAGTGGTTTGGGCGCCGGGACATCTCGTTCGGGCTACACCTTC.

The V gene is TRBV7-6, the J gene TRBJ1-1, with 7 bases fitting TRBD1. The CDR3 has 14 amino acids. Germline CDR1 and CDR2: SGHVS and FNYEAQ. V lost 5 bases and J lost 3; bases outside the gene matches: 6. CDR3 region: CASSPRGRDTEAFF. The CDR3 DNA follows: TGTGCCAGCAGCCCAAGGGGGCGGGACACTGAAGCTTTCTTT.

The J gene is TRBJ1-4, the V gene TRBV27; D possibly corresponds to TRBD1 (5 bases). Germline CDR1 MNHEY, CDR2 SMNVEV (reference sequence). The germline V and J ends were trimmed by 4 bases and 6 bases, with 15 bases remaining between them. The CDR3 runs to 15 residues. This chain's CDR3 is CASSSPGGEDEKLFF. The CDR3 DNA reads TGTGCCAGCAGTTCCCCGGGGGGGGAGGATGAAAAACTGTTTTTT.

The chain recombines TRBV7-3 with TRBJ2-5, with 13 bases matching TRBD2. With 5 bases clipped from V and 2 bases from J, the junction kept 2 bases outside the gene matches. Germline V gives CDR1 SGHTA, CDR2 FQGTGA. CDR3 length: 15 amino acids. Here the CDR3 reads CASSPGLAGQETQYF. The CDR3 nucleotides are TGTGCCAGCAGCCCGGGACTAGCGGGACAAGAGACCCAGTACTTC.

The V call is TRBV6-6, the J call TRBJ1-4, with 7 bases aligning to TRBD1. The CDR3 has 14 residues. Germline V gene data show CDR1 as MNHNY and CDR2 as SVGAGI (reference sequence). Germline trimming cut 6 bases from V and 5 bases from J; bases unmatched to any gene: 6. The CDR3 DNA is TGTGCCAGCAGCCAGACAGGGTCGAATGAAAAACTGTTTTTT. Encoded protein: CASSQTGSNEKLFF.

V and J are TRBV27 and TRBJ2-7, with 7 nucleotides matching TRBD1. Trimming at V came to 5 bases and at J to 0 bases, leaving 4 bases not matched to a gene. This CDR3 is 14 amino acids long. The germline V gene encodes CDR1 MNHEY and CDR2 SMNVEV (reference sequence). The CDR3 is CASSRQGNSYEQYF. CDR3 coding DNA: TGTGCCAGCAGTAGACAGGGCAACTCCTACGAGCAGTACTTC.

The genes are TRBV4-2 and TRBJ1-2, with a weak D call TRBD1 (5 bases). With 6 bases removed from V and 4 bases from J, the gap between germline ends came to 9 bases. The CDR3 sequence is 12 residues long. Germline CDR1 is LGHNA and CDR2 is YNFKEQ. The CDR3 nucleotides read TGTGCCAGCAGAGACAGAGTCTATGGCTACACCTTC. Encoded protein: CASRDRVYGYTF.

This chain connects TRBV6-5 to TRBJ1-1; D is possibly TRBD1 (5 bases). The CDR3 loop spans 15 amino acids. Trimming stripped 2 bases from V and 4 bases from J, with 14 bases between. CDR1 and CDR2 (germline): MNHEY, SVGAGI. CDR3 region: CASSYRLQEGTEAFF. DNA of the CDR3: TGTGCCAGCAGTTACCGTCTACAGGAGGGCACTGAAGCTTTCTTT.

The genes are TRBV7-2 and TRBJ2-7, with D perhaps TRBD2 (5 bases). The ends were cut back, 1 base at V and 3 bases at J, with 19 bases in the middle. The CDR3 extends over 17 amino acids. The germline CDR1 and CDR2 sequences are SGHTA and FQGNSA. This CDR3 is CASSLDQEFSRDYEQYF. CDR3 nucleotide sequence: TGTGCCAGCAGCTTAGACCAGGAGTTCTCTCGGGACTACGAGCAGTACTTC. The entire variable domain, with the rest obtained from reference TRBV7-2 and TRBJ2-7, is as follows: GAGVSQSPSNKVTEKGKDVELRCDPISGHTALYWYRQSLGQGLEFLIYFQGNSAPDKSGLPSDRFSAERTGGSVSTLTIQRTQQEDSAVYLCASSLDQEFSRDYEQYFGPGTRLTVT.

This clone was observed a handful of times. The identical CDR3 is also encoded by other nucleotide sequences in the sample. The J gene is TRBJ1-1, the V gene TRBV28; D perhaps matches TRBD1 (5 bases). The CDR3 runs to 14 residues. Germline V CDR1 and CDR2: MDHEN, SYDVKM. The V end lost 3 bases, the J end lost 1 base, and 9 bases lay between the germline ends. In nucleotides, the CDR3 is TGTGCCAGCAGTTTTCGGGGGAGGAACACTGAAGCTTTCTTT. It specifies CASSFRGRNTEAFF.

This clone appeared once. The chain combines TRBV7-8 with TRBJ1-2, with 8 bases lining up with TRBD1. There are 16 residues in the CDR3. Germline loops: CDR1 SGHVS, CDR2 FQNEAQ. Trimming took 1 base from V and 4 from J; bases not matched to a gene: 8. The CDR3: CASSLGPTGESYGYTF. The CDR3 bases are TGTGCCAGCAGCTTAGGTCCGACAGGGGAATCCTATGGCTACACCTTC.

Written as DNA, the CDR3 is TGTGCCGGGGGGACAGAACTGAACACTGAAGCTTTCTTT. It translates to CAGGTELNTEAFF. The V call is TRBV7-9, the J call TRBJ1-1; TRBD1 matches 7 bases. The CDR3 totals 13 residues. V lost 11 bases and J lost 0; bases outside the gene matches: 6. Germline V CDR1 and CDR2: SEHNR, FQNEAQ (reference sequence). Full variable domain (rest looked up from reference TRBV7-9 and TRBJ1-1): DTGVSQNPRHKITKRGQNVTFRCDPISEHNRLYWYRQTLGQGPEFLTYFQNEAQLEKSRLLSDRFSAERPKGSFSTLEIQRTEQGDSAMYLCAGGTELNTEAFFGQGTRLTVV.

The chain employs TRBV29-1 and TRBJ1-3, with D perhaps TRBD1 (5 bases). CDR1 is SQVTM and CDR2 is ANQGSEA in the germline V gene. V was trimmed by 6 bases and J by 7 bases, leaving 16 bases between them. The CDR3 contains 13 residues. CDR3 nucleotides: TGCAGCGTCGATACCAGGGTAGGGAACACCATATATTTT. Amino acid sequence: CSVDTRVGNTIYF. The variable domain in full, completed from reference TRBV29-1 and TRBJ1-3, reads SAVISQKPSRDICQRGTSLTIQCQVDSQVTMMFWYRQQPGQSLTLIATANQGSEATYESGFVIDKFPISRPNLTFSTLTVSNMSPEDSSIYLCSVDTRVGNTIYFGEGSWLTVV.

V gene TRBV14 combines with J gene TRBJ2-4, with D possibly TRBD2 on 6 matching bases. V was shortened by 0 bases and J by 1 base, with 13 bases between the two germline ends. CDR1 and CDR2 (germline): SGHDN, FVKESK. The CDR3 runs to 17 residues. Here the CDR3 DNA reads TGTGCCAGCAGCCAAGATCAACGGGAGTCGGCCAAAAACATTCAGTACTTC. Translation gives CASSQDQRESAKNIQYF.

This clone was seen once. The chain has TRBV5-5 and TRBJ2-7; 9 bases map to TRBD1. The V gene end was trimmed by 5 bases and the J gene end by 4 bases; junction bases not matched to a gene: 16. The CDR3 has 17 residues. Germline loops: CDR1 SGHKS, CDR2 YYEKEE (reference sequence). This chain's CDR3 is CASRPHDNGTGYYEQYF. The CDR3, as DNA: TGTGCCAGCAGGCCCCACGATAATGGGACAGGGTATTACGAGCAGTACTTC.

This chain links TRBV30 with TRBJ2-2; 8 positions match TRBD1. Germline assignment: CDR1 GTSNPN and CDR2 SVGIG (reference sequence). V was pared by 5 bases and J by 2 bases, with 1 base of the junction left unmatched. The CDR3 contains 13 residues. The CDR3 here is CAWGQGNTGELFF. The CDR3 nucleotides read TGTGCCTGGGGACAGGGCAACACCGGGGAGCTGTTTTTT.

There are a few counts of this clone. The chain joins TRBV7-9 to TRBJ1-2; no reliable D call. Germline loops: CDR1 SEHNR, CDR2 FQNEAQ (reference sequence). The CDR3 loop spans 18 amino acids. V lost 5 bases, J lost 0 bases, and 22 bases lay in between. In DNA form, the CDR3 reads TGTGCCAGCAGCCCAGTCCTCAGGTTTGGGCCCACTAACTATGGCTACACCTTC. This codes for CASSPVLRFGPTNYGYTF.

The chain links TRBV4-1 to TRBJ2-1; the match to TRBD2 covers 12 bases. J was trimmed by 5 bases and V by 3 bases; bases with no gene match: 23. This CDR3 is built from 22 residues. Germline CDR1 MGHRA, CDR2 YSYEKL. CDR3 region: CASSHAREGLAGGRGTDNEQFF. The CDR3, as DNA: TGCGCCAGCAGCCACGCTCGCGAGGGGCTAGCGGGAGGGCGAGGGACCGACAATGAGCAGTTCTTC.

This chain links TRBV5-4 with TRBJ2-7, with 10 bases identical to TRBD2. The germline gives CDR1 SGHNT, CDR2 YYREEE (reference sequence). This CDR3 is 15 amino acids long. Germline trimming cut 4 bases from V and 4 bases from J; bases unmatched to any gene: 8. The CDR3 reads CASSPTRTSGYEQYF. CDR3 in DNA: TGTGCCAGCAGCCCTACCAGGACTAGCGGTTACGAGCAGTACTTC.

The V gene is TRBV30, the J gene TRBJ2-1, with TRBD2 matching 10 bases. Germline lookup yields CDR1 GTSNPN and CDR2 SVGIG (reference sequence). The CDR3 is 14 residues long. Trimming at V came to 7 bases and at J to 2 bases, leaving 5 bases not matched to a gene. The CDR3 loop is CASKSGRAYNEQFF. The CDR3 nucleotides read TGTGCCTCCAAGAGCGGGAGGGCCTACAATGAGCAGTTCTTC.

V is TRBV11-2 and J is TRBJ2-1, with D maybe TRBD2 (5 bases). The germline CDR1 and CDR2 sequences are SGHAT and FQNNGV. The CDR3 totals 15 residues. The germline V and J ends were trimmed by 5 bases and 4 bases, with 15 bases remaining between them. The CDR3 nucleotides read TGTGCCAGCAGCCCCAACTTGGAGGCATACAATGAGCAGTTCTTC. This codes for CASSPNLEAYNEQFF.

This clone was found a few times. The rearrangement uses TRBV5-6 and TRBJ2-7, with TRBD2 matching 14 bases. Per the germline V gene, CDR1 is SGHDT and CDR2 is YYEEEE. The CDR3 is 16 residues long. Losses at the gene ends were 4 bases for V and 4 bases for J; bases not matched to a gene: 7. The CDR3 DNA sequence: TGTGCCAGCAGCGGACGGACTAGCGGGAGGAAGTACGAGCAGTACTTC. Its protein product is CASSGRTSGRKYEQYF.

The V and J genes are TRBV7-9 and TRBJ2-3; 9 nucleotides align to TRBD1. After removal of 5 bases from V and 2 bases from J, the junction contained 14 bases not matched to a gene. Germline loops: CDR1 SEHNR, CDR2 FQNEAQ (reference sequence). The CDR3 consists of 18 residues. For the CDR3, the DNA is TGTGCCAGCAGCCCCCCAGGACAGGGGTTCTCGGCCACAGATACGCAGTATTTT. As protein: CASSPPGQGFSATDTQYF.

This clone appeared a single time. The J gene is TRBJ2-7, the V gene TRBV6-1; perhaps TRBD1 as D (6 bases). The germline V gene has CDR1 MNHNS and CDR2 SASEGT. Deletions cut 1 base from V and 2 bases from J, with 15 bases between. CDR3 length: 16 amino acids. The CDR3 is CASSEVVQGGTYEQYF. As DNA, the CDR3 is TGTGCCAGCAGTGAAGTAGTACAGGGTGGTACCTACGAGCAGTACTTC.

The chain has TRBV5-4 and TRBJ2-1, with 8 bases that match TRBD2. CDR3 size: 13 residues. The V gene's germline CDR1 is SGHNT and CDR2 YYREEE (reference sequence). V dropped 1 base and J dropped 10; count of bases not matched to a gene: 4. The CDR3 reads CASSLSGGAEQFF. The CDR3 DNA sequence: TGTGCCAGCAGCTTGTCCGGGGGGGCAGAGCAGTTCTTC. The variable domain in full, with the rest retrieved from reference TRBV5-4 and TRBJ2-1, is ETGVTQSPTHLIKTRGQQVTLRCSSQSGHNTVSWYQQALGQGPQFIFQYYREEENGRGNFPPRFSGLQFPNYSSELNVNALELDDSALYLCASSLSGGAEQFFGPGTRLTVL.